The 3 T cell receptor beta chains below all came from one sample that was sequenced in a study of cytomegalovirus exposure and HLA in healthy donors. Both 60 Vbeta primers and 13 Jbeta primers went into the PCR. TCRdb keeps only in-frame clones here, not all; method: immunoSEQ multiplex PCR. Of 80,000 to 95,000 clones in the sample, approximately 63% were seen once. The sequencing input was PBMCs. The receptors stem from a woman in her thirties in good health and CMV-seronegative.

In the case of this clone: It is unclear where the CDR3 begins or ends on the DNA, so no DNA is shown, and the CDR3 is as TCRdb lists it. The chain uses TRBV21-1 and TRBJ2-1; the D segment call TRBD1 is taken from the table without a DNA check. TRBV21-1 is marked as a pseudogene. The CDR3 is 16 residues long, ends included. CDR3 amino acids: CASSSSEQGASDEQFF.

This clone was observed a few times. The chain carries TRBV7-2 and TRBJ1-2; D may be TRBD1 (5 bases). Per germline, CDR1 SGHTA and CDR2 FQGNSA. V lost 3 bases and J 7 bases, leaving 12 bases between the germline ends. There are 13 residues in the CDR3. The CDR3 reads CASSLGTRFGYTF. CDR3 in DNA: TGTGCCAGCAGCTTGGGGACTCGGTTTGGCTACACCTTC.

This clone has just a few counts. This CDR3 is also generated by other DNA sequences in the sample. The CDR3 loop is CATKPRQYQETQYF. In DNA form, the CDR3 reads TGTGCCACCAAACCCAGACAATACCAAGAGACCCAGTACTTC. The rearrangement uses TRBV6-1 and TRBJ2-5; unclear D gene. V gave up 10 bases and J gave up 0 bases, with 15 bases separating them. Germline V CDR1 and CDR2: MNHNS, SASEGT. This CDR3 is built from 14 residues.